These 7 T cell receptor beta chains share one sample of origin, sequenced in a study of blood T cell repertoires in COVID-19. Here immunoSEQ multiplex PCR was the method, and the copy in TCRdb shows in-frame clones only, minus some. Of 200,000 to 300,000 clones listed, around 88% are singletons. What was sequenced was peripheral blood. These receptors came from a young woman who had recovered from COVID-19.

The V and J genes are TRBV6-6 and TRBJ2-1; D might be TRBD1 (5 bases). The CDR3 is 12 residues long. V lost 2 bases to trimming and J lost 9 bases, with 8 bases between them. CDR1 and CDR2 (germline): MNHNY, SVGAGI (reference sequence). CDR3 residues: CASSYPGSEQFF. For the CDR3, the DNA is TGTGCCAGCAGTTACCCAGGGTCTGAGCAGTTCTTC.

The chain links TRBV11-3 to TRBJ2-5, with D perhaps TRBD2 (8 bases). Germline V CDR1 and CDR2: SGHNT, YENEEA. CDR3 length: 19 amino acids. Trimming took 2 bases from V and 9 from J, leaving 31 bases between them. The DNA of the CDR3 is TGTGCCAGCAGCTTACGTTTAGGGGGACAGCCCCCGGCGCGGGGGGCCCAGTACTTC. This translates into CASSLRLGGQPPARGAQYF.

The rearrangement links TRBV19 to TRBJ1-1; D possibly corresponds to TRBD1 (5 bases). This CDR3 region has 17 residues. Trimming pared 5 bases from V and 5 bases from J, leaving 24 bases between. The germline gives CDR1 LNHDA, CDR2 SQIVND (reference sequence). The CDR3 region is CASSPTSDSPEWTEAFF. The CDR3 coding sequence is TGTGCCAGTAGTCCAACTTCCGACAGCCCGGAATGGACTGAAGCTTTCTTT.

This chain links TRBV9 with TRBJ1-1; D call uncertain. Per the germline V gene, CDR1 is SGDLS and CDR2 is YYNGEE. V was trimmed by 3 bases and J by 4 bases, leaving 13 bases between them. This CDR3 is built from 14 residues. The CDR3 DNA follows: TGTGCCAGCAGCGCGGGGTGGGGAAGCACTGAAGCTTTCTTT. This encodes CASSAGWGSTEAFF.

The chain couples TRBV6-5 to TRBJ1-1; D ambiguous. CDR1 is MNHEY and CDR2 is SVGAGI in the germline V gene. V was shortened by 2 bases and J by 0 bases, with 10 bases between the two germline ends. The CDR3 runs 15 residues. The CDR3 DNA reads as TGTGCCAGCAGTTACCCAGTCGGGTTGAACACTGAAGCTTTCTTT. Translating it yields CASSYPVGLNTEAFF.

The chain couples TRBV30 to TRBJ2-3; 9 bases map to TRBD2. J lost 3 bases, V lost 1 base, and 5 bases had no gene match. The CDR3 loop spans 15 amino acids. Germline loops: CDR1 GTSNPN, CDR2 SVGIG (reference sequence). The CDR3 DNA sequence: TGTGCCTGGAGTGCTCTCGGACTAGCGACAGATACGCAGTATTTT. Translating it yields CAWSALGLATDTQYF.

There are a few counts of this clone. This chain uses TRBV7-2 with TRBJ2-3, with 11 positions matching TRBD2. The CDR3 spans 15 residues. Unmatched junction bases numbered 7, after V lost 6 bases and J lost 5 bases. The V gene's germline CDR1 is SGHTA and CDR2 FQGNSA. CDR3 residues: CASSSTSGVVDTQYF. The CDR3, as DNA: TGTGCCAGCAGTTCGACTAGCGGGGTGGTAGATACGCAGTATTTT.